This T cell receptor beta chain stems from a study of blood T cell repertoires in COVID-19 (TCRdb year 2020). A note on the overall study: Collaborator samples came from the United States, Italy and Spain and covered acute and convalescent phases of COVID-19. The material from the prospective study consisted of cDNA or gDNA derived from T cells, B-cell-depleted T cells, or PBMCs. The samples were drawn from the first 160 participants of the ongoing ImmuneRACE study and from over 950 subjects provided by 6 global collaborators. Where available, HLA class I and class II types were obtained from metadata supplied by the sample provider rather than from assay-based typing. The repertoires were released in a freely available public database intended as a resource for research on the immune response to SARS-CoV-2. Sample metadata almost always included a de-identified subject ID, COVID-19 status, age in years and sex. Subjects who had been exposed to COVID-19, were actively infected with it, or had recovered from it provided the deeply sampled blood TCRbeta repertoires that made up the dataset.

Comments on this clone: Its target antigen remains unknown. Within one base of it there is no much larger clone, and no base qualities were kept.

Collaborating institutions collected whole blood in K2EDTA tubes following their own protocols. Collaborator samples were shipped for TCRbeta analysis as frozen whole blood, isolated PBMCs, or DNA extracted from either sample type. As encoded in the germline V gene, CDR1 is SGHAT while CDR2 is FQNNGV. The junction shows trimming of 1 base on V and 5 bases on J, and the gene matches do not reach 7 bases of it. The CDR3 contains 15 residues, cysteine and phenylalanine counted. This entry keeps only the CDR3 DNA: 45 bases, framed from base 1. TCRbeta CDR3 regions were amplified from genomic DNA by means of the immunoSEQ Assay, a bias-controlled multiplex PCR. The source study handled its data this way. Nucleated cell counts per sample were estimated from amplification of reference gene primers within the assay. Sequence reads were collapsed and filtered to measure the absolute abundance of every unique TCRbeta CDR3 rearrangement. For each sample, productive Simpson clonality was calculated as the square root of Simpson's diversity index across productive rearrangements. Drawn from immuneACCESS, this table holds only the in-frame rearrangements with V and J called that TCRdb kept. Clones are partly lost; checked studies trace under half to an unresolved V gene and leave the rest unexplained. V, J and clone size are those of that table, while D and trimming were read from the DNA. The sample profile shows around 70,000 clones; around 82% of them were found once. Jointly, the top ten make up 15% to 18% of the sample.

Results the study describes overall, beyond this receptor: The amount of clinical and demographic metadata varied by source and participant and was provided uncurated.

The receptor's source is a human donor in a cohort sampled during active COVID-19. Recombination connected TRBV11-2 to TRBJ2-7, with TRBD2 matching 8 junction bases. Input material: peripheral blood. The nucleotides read TGTGCCAGCAGCTTAGGAGGGCTAGCGGGCCACGAGCAGTACTTC. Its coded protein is CASSLGGLAGHEQYF. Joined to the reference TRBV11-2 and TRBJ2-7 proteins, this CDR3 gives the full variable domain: EAGVAQSPRYKIIEKRQSVAFWCNPISGHATLYWYQQILGQGPKLLIQFQNNGVVDDSQLPKDRFSAERLKGVDSTLKIQPAKLEDSAVYLCASSLGGLAGHEQYFGPGTRLTVT.